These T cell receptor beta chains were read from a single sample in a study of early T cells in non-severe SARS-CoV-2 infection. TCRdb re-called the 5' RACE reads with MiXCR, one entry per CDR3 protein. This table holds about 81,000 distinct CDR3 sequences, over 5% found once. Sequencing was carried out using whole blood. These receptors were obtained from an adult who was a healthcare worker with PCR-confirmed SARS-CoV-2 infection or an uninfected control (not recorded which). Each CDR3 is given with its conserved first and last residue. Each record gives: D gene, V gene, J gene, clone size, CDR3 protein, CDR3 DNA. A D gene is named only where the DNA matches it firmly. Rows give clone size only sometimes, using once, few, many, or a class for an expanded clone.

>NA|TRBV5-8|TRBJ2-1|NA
CASSPTAYNEQFF
TGTGCCAGCAGCCCGACCGCCTACAATGAGCAGTTCTTC
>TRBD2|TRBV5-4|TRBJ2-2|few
CASSLAGVTGELFF
TGTGCCAGCAGCTTAGCGGGAGTCACCGGGGAGCTGTTTTTT
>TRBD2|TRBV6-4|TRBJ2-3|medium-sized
CASSATASGGSDTQYF
TGTGCCAGCAGCGCCACGGCTAGCGGGGGGTCCGATACGCAGTATTTT
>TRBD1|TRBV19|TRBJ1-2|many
CASSVRDRGSVRYGYTF
TGTGCCAGTAGTGTCCGGGACAGGGGGAGCGTGAGATATGGCTACACCTTC
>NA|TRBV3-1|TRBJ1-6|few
CASSPAGYNSPLHF
TGTGCCAGCAGCCCGGCGGGTTATAATTCACCCCTCCACTTT
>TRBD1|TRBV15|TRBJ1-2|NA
CATSIRQGTSNYGYTF
TGTGCCACCAGCATAAGACAGGGGACCTCTAACTATGGCTACACCTTC
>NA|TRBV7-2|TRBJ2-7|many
CASSLEFNSELYEQYF
TGTGCCAGCAGCTTAGAGTTTAATAGCGAGTTATACGAGCAGTACTTC
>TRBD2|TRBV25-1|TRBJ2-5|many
CASSDGLVVTQYF
TGTGCCAGCAGTGACGGACTAGTCGTGACCCAGTACTTC
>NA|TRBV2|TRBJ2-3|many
CASRDLGGSSTDTQYF
TGTGCCAGCAGGGATTTAGGGGGGAGTAGCACAGATACGCAGTATTTT
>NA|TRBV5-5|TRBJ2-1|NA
CASSLIASSYNEQFF
TGTGCCAGCAGCTTGATCGCTAGCTCCTACAATGAGCAGTTCTTC
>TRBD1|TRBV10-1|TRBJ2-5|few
CASSRDSSQETQYF
TGCGCCAGCAGCAGGGACAGCTCACAAGAGACCCAGTACTTC
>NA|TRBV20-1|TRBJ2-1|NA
CSAIIHPSSYNEQFF
TGCAGTGCTATTATTCACCCAAGCTCCTACAATGAGCAGTTCTTC
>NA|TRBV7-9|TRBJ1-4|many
CASSLLGSEKLFF
TGTGCCAGCAGCTTATTAGGGAGCGAAAAACTGTTTTTT
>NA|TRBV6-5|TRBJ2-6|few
CASSSDSSGANVLTF
TGTGCCAGCAGTAGCGACAGCTCTGGGGCCAACGTCCTGACTTTC
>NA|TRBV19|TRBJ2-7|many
CASSIAPDSSYEQYF
TGTGCCAGTAGTATAGCTCCGGATAGCTCCTACGAGCAGTACTTC
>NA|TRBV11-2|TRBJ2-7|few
CASSLEPLLANEQYF
TGTGCCAGCAGCTTAGAACCCCTCCTGGCCAACGAGCAGTACTTC
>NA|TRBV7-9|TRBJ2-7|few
CAFINWTTTEQYF
TGTGCCTTCATAAACTGGACTACTACTGAGCAGTACTTC
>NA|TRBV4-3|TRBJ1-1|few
CASSLGSSEDEEAFF
TGCGCCAGCAGCCTTGGATCTTCCGAGGACGAGGAAGCTTTCTTT
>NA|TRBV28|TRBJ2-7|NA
CASQGGGTYEQYF
TGTGCCAGCCAGGGGGGGGGAACCTACGAGCAGTACTTC
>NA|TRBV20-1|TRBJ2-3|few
CSAVPYSGPDTQYF
TGCAGTGCTGTACCGTATAGCGGCCCAGATACGCAGTATTTT
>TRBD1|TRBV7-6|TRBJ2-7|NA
CASSPGTGGFYEQYF
TGTGCCAGCAGTCCCGGGACAGGGGGTTTCTACGAGCAGTACTTC
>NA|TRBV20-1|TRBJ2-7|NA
CSARSGARVHEQYF
TGCAGTGCTAGATCTGGGGCGCGGGTCCACGAGCAGTACTTC
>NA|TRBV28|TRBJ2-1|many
CASSVGGAGEQFF
TGTGCCAGCAGCGTAGGAGGGGCGGGAGAGCAGTTCTTC
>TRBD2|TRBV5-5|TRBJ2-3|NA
CASSRGGGTDTQYF
TGTGCCAGCAGCCGGGGGGGCGGTACAGATACGCAGTATTTT
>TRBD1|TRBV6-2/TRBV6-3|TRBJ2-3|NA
CASTHDRGSADTQYF
TGTGCCAGCACCCACGACAGGGGGAGCGCAGATACGCAGTATTTT
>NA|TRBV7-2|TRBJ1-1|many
CASSPGGNEAFF
TGTGCCAGCAGCCCCGGAGGGAATGAAGCTTTCTTT
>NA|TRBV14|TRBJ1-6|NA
CASSSTSGSLSPLHF
TGTGCCAGCAGCTCAACCTCTGGGAGTCTTTCACCCCTCCACTTT
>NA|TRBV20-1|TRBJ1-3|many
CSAREGAGNTIYF
TGCAGTGCTAGAGAAGGGGCTGGAAACACCATATATTTT
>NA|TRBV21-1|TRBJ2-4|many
CASSKLGRQQNIQYF
TGTGCCAGCAGCAAATTGGGACGGCAACAAAACATTCAGTACTTC
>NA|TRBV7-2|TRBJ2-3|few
CASSLGAGGDTQYF
TGTGCCAGCAGCTTAGGGGCAGGTGGAGATACGCAGTATTTT
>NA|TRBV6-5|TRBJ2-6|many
CASTARGPSGANVLTF
TGTGCCAGCACCGCCAGGGGACCGTCTGGGGCCAACGTCCTGACTTTC
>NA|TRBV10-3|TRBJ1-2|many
CAISREAAGYTF
TGTGCCATCAGCCGAGAGGCAGCTGGCTACACCTTC
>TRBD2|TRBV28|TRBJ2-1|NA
CASSSAGKIAGYNEQFF
TGTGCCAGCAGTTCCGCCGGAAAAATAGCGGGTTACAATGAGCAGTTCTTC
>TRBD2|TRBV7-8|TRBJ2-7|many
CASSPRAAGYLEQYF
TGTGCCAGCAGCCCGCGGGCAGCGGGATACCTTGAGCAGTACTTC
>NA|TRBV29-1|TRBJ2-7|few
CSVVRGEQYF
TGCAGCGTTGTTAGGGGGGAGCAGTACTTC
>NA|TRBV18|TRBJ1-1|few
CASSPLVGLSTEAFF
TGTGCCAGCTCACCACTCGTGGGTCTTAGCACTGAAGCTTTCTTT
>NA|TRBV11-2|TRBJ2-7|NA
CASSFGTGIYEQYF
TGTGCCAGCAGCTTTGGGACCGGGATCTACGAGCAGTACTTC
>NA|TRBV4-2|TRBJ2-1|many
CASSQIQSYNEQFF
TGTGCCAGCAGCCAAATCCAGTCCTACAATGAGCAGTTCTTC
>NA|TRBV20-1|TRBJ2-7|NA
CSADLAQGISHEQYF
TGCAGTGCCGACCTGGCGCAGGGAATCTCCCACGAGCAGTACTTC
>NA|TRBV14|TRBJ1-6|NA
CASSQVAGQFYNSPLHF
TGTGCCAGCAGCCAAGTTGCAGGCCAGTTTTATAATTCACCCCTCCACTTT
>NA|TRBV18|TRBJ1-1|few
CASSPGGKIGISEAFF
TGTGCCAGCTCACCCGGGGGAAAGATAGGTATTTCTGAAGCTTTCTTT